This T cell receptor beta chain was found in a study of CD8 T cells in Susac syndrome. Study at large: Among the sequenced Susac syndrome patients, over five had active disease while under ten were in remission.

General observations from the study: CD4+ T cell repertoires in Susac syndrome exhibited no evidence of clonal expansion.

Trimming shortened V by 2 bases and J by 7 bases, and 1 base separated the two germline ends. The CDR3 sequence is 10 residues long. Comment on this clonotype: Its antigen remains unknown.

RNA, at roughly 0.45 to 1 ug, was reverse transcribed with random hexamers. TCRdb reanalysed the immunoSEQ multiplex PCR reads using MiXCR and keeps one entry per CDR3 protein. The table lists 170,000 or so distinct CDR3 sequences, 90% to 95% of them singletons. V usage is TRBV12-3 or TRBV12-4 and J usage is TRBJ2-3, with D unclear. The sequence was collected from a human donor with Susac syndrome. The sequencing sample was made of CD4+ T cells from PBMCs. The CDR3 reads CASSLYTQYF. The CDR3 nucleotides are TGTGCCAGCAGTTTATATACGCAGTATTTT.